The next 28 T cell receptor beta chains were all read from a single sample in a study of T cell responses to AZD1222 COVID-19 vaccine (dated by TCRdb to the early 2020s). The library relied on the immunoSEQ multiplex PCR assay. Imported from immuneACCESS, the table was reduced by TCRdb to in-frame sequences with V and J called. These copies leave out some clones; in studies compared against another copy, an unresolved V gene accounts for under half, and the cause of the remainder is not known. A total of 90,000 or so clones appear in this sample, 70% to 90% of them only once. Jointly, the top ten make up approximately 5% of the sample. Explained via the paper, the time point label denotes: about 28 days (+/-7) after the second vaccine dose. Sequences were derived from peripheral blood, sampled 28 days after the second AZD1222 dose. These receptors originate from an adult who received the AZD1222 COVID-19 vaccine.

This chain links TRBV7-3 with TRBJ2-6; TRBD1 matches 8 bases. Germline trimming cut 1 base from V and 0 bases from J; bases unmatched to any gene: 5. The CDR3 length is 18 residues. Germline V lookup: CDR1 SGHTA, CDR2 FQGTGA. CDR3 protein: CASSLKGTGNSGANVLTF. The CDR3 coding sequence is TGTGCCAGCAGCTTAAAGGGGACAGGCAACTCTGGGGCCAACGTCCTGACTTTC.

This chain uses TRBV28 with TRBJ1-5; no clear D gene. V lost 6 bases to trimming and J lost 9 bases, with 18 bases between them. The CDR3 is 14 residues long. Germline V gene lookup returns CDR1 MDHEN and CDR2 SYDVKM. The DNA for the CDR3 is TGTGCCAGCAGGACGGTCTCCGGGGTTACGCCCCAGCATTTT. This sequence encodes CASRTVSGVTPQHF.

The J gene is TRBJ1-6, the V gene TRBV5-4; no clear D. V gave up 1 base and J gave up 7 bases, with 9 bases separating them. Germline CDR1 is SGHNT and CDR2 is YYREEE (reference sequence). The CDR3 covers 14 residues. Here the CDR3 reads CASSLRLENSPLHF. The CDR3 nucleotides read TGTGCCAGCAGCTTGCGATTGGAAAATTCACCCCTCCACTTT. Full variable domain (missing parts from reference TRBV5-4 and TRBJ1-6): ETGVTQSPTHLIKTRGQQVTLRCSSQSGHNTVSWYQQALGQGPQFIFQYYREEENGRGNFPPRFSGLQFPNYSSELNVNALELDDSALYLCASSLRLENSPLHFGNGTRLTVT.

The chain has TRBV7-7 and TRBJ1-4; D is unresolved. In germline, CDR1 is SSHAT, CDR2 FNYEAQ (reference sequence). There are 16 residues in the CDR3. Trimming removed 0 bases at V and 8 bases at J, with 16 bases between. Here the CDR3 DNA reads TGTGCCAGCAGCTTAGCTGGTCGCGGGCTGGGAGAAAAACTGTTTTTT. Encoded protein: CASSLAGRGLGEKLFF.

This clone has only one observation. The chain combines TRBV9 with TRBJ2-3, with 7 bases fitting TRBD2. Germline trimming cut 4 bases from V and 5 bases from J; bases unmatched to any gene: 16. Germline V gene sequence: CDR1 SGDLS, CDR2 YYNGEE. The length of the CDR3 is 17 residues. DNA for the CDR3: TGTGCCAGCAGCCCCTCTCCCCTGGGGGGGACCGAAGATACGCAGTATTTT. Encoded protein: CASSPSPLGGTEDTQYF.

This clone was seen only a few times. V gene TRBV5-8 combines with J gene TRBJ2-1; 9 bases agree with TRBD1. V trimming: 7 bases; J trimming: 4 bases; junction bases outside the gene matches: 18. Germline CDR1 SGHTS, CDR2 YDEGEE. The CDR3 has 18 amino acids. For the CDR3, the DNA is TGTGCCAGCCGACAAAGAAAAACCCCGGGACAGGGATACAATGAGCAGTTCTTC. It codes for CASRQRKTPGQGYNEQFF.

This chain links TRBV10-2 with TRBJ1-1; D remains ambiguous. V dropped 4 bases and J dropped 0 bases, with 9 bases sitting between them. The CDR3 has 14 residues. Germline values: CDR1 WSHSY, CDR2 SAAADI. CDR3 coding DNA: TGCGCCAGCAGTGCGGCGCAGATGAACACTGAAGCTTTCTTT. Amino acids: CASSAAQMNTEAFF.

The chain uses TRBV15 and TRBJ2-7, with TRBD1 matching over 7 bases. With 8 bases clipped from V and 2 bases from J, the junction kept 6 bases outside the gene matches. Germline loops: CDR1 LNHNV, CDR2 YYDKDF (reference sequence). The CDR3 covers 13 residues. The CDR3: CATQRTGTYEQYF. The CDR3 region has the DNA TGTGCCACCCAACGGACAGGCACCTACGAGCAGTACTTC.

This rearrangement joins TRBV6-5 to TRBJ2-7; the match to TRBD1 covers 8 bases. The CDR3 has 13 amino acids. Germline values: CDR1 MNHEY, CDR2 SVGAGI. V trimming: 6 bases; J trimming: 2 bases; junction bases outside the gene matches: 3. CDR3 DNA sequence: TGTGCCAGCAGCGGACAGGGCCCCTACGAGCAGTACTTC. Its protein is CASSGQGPYEQYF.

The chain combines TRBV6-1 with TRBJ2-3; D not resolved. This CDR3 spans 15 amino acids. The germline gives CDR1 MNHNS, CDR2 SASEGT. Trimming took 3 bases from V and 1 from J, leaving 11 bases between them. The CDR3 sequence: CASSEISARTDTQYF. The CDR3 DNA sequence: TGTGCCAGCAGTGAGATTTCTGCCCGCACAGATACGCAGTATTTT.

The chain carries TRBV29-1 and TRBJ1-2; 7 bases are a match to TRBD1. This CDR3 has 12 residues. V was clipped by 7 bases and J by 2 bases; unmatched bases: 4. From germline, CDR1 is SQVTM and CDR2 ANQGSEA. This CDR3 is CSGGQRNYGYTF. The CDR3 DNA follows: TGCAGCGGGGGACAGCGAAACTATGGCTACACCTTC.

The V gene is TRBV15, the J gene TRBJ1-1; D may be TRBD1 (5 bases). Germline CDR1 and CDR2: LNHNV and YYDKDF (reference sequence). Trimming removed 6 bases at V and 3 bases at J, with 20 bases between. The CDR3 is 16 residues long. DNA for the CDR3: TGTGCCACCAGGGACCAAGTTGGGGGGTCGGACACTGAAGCTTTCTTT. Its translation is CATRDQVGGSDTEAFF.

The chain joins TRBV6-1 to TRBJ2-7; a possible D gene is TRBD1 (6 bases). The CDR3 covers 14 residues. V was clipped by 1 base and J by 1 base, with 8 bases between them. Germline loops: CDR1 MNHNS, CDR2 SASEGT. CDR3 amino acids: CASSEVGQSYEQYF. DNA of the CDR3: TGTGCCAGCAGTGAAGTTGGACAGTCCTACGAGCAGTACTTC.

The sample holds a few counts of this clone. For the CDR3, the DNA is TGCAGCGTGAGTTACGTGGATCGGGCTGAAGCTTTCTTT. Amino acid sequence: CSVSYVDRAEAFF. The rearrangement uses TRBV29-1 and TRBJ1-1; D unresolved. The V end lost 6 bases, the J end lost 6 bases, and 17 bases lay between the germline ends. The length of the CDR3 is 13 residues. CDR1 and CDR2 (germline): SQVTM, ANQGSEA.

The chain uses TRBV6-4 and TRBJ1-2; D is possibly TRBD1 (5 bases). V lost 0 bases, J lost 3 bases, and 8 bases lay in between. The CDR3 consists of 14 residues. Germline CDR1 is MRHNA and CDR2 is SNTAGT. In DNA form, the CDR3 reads TGTGCCAGCAGTGACTCCGGAGGGGACTATGGCTACACCTTC. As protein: CASSDSGGDYGYTF.

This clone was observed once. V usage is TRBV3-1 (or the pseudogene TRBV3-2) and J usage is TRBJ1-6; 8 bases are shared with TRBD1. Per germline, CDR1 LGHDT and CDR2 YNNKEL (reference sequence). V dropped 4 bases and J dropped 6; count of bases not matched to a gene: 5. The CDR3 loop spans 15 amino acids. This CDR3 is CASSPGQGGNSPLHF. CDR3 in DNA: TGTGCCAGCAGCCCCGGACAGGGAGGTAATTCACCCCTCCACTTT.

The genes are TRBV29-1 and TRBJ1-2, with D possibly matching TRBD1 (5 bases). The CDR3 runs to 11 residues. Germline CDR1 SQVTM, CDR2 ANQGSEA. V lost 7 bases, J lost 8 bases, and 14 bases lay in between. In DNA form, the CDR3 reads TGCAGCGACGAACGGGGGTACGGCTACACCTTC. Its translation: CSDERGYGYTF.

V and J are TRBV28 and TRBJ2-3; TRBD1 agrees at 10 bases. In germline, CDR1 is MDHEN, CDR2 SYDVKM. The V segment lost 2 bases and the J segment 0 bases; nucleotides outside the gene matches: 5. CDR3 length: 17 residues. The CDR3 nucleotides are TGTGCCAGCAGTTTAGTGGGACAGGGGAGTAGCACAGATACGCAGTATTTT. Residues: CASSLVGQGSSTDTQYF.

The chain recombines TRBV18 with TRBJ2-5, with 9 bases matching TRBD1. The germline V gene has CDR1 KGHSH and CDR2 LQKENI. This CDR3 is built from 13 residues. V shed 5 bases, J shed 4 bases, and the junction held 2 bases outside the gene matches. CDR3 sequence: CASSWTGAETQYF. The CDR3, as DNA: TGTGCCAGCTCATGGACAGGGGCAGAGACCCAGTACTTC.

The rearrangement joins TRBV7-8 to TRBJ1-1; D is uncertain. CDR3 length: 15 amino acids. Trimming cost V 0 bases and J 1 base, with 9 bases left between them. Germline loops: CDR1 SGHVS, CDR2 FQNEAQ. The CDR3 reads CASSLASGKNTEAFF. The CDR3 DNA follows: TGTGCCAGCAGCTTAGCCTCGGGGAAGAACACTGAAGCTTTCTTT.

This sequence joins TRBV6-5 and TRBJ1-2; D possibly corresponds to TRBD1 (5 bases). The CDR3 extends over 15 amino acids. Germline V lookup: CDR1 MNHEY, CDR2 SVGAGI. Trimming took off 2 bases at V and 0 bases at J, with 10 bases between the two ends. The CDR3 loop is CASSYMRQTNYGYTF. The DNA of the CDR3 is TGTGCCAGCAGTTACATGAGACAGACTAACTATGGCTACACCTTC.

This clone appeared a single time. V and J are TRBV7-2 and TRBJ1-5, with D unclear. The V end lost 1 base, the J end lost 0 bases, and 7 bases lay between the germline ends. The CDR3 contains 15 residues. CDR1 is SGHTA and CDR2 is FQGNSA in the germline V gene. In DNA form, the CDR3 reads TGTGCCAGCAGCTTAGGGGGAATTAGCAATCAGCCCCAGCATTTT. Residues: CASSLGGISNQPQHF.

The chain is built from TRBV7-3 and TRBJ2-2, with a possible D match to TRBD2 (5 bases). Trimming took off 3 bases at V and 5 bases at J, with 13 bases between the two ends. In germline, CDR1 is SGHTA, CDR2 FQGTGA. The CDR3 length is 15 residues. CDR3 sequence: CASSFRVSGTGELFF. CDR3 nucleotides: TGTGCCAGCAGCTTTCGGGTTTCGGGAACCGGGGAGCTGTTTTTT.

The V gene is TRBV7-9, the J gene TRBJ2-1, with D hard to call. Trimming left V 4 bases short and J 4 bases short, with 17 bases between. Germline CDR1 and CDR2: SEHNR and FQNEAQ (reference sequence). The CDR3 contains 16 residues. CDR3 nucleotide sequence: TGTGCCAGCAGCTCCTTGGGGATACGGCAGTACAATGAGCAGTTCTTC. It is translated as CASSSLGIRQYNEQFF.

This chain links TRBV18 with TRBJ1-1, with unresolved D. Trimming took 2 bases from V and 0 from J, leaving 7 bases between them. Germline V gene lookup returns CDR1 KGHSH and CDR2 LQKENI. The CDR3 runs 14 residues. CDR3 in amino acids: CASSPVALNTEAFF. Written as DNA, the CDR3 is TGTGCCAGCTCACCAGTAGCCTTGAACACTGAAGCTTTCTTT.

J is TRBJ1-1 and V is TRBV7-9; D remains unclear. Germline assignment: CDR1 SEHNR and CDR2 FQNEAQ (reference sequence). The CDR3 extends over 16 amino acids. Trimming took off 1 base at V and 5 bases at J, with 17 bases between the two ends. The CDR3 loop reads CASSLGRTSVETEAFF. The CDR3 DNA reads TGTGCCAGCAGCTTAGGAAGGACGTCGGTGGAGACTGAAGCTTTCTTT. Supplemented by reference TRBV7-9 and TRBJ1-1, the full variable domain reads DTGVSQNPRHKITKRGQNVTFRCDPISEHNRLYWYRQTLGQGPEFLTYFQNEAQLEKSRLLSDRFSAERPKGSFSTLEIQRTEQGDSAMYLCASSLGRTSVETEAFFGQGTRLTVV.

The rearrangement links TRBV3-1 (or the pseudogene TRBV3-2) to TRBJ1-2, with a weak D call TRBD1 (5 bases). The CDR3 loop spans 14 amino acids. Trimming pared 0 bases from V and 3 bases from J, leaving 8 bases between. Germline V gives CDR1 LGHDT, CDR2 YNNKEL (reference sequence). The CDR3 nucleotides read TGTGCCAGCAGCCAAGATACAGGATACTATGGCTACACCTTC. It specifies CASSQDTGYYGYTF.

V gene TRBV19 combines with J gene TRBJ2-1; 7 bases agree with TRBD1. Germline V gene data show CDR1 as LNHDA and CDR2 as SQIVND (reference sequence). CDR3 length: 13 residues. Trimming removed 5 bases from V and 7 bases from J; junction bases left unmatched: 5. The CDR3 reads CASSPLQGNEQFF. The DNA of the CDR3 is TGTGCCAGTAGTCCCCTACAGGGGAATGAGCAGTTCTTC.